Given below is one T cell receptor beta chain in context. Its matching antigen is unknown. The sample comes from a study of cytomegalovirus exposure and HLA in healthy donors. In the PCR, 60 Vbeta and 13 Jbeta primers were used. Assay used: immunoSEQ multiplex PCR; TCRdb lists only in-frame clones, some missing. This table has over 150,000 clones, around 82% appearing once. Trimming stripped 3 bases from V and 2 bases from J, with 17 bases between. In germline, CDR1 is ENHRY, CDR2 SYGVKD. There are 16 residues in the CDR3. Overall study results and limits: The authors excluded some V segments, including TRBV6-2 and TRBV6-3, as indistinguishable. Most CMV-associated TCR beta chains appeared HLA-restricted in a later analysis.

Sequencing used PBMCs. This TCR derives from a man aged 45 to 65 in good health and CMV-seropositive. This chain links TRBV10-3 with TRBJ2-7; weak D call: TRBD1 (5 bases). The chain's CDR3 is CAISDSTTAIPYEQYF. The CDR3 DNA reads as TGTGCCATCAGTGACTCTACGACAGCCATTCCCTACGAGCAGTACTTC.